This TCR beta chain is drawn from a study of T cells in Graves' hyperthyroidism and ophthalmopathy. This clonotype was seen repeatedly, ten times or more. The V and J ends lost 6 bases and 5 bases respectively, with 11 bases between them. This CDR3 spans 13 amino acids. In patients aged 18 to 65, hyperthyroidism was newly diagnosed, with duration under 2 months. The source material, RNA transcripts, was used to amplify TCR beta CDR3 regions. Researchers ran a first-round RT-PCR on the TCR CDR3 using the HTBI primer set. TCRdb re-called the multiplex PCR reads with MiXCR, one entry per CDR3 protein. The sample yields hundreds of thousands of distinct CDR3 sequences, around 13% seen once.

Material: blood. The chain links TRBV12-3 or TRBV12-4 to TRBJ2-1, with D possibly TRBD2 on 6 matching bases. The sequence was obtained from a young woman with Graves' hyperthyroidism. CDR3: CASSPRRDNEQFF. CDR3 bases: TGTGCCAGCAGCCCTCGGAGGGACAATGAGCAGTTCTTC.